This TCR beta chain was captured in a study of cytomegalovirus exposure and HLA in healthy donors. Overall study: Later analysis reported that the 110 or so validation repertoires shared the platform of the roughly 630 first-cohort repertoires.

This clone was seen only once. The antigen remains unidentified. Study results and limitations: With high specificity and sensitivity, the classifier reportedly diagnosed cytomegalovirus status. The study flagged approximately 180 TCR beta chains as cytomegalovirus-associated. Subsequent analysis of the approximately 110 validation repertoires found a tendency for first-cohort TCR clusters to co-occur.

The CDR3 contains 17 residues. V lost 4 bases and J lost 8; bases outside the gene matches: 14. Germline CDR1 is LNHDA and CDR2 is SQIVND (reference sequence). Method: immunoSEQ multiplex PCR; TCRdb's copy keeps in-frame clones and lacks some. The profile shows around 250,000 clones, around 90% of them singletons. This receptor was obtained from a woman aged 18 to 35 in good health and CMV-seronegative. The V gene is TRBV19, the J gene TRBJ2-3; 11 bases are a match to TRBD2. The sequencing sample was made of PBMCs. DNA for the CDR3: TGTGCCAGTAGTAGCCCCGGGACTAGCGGTTTGAGTGGTACGCAGTATTTT. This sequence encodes CASSSPGTSGLSGTQYF.